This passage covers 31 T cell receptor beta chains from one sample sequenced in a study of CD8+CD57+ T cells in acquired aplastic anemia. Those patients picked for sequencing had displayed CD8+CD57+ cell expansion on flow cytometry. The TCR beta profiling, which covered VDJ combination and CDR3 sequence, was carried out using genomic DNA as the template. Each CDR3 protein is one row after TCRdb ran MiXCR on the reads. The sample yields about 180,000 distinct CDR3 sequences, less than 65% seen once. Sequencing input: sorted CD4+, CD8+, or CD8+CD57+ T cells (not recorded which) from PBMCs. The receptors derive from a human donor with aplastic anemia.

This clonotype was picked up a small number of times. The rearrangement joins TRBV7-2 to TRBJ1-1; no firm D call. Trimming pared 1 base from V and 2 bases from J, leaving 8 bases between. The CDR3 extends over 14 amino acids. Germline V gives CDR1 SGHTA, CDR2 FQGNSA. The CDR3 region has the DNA TGTGCCAGCAGCTTAGTAGCGGGTAACACTGAAGCTTTCTTT. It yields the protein CASSLVAGNTEAFF.

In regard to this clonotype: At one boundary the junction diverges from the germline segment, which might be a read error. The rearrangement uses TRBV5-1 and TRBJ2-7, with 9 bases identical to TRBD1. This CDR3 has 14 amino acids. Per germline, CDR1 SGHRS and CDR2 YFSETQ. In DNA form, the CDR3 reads TGCGCCAGCAGCTTGGACAGGGGGCCCTACGAGCAATACTTC. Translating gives CASSLDRGPYEQYF.

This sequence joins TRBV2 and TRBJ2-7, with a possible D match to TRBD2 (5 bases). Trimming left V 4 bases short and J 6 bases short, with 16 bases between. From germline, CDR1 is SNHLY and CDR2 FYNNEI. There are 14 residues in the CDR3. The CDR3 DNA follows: TGTGCCAGCAGTGGAGTTCTAGGGAGTGGCGAGCAGTACTTC. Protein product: CASSGVLGSGEQYF.

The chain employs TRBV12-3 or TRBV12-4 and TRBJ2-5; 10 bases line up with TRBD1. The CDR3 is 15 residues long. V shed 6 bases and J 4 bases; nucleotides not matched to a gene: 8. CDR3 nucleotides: TGTGCCAGCAGCTCAACACGGACAGGGGGAGAGACCCAGTACTTC. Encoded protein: CASSSTRTGGETQYF.

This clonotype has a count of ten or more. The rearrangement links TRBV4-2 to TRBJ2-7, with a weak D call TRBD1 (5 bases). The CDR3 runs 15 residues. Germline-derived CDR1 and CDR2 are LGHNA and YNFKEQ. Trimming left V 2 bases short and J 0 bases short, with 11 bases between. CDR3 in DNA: TGTGCCAGCAGCCAAACCCGGACAAACTCCTACGAGCAGTACTTC. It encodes CASSQTRTNSYEQYF.

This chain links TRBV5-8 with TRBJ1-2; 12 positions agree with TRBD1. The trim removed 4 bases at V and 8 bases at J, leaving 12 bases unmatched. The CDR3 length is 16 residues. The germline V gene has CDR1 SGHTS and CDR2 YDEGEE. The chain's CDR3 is CASSPTSGQGAEGYTF. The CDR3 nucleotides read TGTGCCAGCAGCCCGACCTCGGGACAGGGGGCAGAGGGCTACACCTTC.

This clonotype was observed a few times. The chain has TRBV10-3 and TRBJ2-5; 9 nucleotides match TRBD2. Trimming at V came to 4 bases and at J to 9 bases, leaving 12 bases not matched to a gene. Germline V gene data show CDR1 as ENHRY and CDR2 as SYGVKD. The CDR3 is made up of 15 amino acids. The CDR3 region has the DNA TGTGCCATCAGTGCGGTGACTAGCGGAGGGGCGGCCCAGTACTTC. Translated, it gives CAISAVTSGGAAQYF.

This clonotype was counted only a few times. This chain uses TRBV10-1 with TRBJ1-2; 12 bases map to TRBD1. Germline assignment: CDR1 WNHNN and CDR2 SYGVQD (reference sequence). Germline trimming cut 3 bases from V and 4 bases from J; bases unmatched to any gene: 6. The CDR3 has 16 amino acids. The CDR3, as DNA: TGCGCCAGCAGTGATAAGTGGGGACAGGGGGCCTATGGCTACACCTTC. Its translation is CASSDKWGQGAYGYTF.

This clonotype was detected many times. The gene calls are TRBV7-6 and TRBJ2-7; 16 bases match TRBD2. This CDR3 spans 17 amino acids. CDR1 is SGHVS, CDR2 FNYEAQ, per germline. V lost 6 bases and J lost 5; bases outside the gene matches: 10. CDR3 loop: CASRNPGLAGGPDEQYF. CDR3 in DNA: TGTGCCAGCAGAAACCCGGGACTAGCGGGGGGGCCTGACGAGCAGTACTTC.

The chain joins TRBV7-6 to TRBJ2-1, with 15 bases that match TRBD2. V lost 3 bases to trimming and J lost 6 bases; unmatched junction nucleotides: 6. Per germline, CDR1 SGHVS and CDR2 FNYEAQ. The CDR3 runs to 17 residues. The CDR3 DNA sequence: TGTGCCAGCAGCTTTGGACTAGCGGGGGGGCTGGGCAATGAGCAGTTCTTC. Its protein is CASSFGLAGGLGNEQFF.

CDR3 amino acids: CASSERTSGGGEQFF. In DNA form, the CDR3 reads TGTGCCAGCAGTGAGAGGACTAGCGGGGGGGGTGAGCAGTTCTTC. The rearrangement links TRBV6-4 to TRBJ2-1, with 15 positions matching TRBD2. The CDR3 consists of 15 residues. V gave up 3 bases and J gave up 9 bases; unmatched junction bases: 3. Germline CDR1 reads MRHNA; CDR2 reads SNTAGT.

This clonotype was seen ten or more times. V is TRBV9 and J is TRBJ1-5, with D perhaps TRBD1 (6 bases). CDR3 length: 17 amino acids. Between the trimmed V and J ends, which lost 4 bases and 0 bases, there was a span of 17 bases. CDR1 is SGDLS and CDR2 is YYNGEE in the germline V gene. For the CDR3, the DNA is TGTGCCAGCAGCCCTCGCCCCAGGGGACTTAGCAATCAGCCCCAGCATTTT. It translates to CASSPRPRGLSNQPQHF.

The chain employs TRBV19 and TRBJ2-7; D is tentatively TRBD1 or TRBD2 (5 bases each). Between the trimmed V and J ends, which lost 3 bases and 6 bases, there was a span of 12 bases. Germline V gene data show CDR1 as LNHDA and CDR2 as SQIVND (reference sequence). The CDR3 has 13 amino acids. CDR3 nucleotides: TGTGCCAGTAGTATCTTGGGGGTAGGCGAGCAGTACTTC. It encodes CASSILGVGEQYF.

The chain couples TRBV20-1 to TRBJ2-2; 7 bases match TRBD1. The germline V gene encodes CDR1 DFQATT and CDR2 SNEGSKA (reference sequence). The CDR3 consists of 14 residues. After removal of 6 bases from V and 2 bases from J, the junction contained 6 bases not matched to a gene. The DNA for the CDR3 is TGCAGTGCGACAGGACAGGCAAACACCGGGGAGCTGTTTTTT. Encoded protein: CSATGQANTGELFF.

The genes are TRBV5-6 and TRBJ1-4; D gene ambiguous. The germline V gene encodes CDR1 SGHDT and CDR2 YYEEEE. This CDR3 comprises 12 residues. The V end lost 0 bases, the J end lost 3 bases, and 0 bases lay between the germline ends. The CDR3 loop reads CASSLANEKLFF. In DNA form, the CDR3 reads TGTGCCAGCAGCTTGGCTAATGAAAAACTGTTTTTT.

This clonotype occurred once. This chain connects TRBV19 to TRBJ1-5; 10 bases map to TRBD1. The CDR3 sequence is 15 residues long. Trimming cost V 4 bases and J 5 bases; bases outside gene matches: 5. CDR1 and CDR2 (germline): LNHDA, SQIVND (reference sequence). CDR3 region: CASSTMGQGYQPQHF. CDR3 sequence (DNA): TGTGCCAGTAGTACAATGGGACAGGGGTATCAGCCCCAGCATTTT.

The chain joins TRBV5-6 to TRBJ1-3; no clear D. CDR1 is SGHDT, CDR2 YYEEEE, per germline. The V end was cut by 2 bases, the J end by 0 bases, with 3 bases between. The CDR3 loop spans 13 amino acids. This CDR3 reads CASSFGSGNTIYF. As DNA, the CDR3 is TGTGCCAGCAGCTTTGGCTCTGGAAACACCATATATTTT.

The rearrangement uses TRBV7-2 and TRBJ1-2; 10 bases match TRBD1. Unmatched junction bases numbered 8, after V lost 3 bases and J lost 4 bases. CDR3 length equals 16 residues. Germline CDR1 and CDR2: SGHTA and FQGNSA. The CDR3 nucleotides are TGTGCCAGCAGCTTGTTGGGGACAGGGGTAAGCTATGGCTACACCTTC. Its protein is CASSLLGTGVSYGYTF.

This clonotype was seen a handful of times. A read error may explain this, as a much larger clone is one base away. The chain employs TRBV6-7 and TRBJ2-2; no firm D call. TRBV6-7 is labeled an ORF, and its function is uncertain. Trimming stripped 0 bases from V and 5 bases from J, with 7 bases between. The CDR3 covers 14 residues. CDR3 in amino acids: CASSYSRETGELFF. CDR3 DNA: TGTGCCAGCAGTTACTCTAGGGAAACCGGGGAGCTGTTTTTT.

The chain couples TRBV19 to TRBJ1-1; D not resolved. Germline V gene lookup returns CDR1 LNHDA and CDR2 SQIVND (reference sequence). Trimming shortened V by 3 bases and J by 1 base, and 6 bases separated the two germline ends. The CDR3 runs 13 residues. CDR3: CASSIKENTEAFF. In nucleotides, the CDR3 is TGTGCCAGTAGTATTAAGGAGAACACTGAAGCTTTCTTT.

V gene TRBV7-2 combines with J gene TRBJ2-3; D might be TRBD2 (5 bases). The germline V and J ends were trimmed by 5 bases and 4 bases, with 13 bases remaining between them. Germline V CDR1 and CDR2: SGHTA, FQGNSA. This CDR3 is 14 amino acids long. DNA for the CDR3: TGTGCCAGCAGCCCTATGCTCGGGGCAGATACGCAGTATTTT. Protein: CASSPMLGADTQYF.

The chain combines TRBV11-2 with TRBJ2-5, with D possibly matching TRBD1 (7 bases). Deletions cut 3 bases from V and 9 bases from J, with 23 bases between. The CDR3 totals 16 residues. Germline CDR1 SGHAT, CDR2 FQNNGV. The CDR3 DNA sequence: TGTGCCAGCAGCTTCCGGGACAGCCCAACTCCGGGGGCCCAGTACTTC. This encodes CASSFRDSPTPGAQYF.

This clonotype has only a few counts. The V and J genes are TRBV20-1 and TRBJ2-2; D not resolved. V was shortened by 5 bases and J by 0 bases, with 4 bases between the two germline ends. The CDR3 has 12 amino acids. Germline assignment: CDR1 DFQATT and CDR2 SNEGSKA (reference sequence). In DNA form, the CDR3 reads TGCAGTGCTCCTACGAACACCGGGGAGCTGTTTTTT. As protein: CSAPTNTGELFF.

The CDR3 DNA reads as TGTGCCAGCAGCTTAATGGGCGGTGGCTCCTACGAGCAGTACTTC. Amino acids: CASSLMGGGSYEQYF. The V gene is TRBV7-3, the J gene TRBJ2-7; no firm D call. Trimming shortened V by 1 base and J by 0 bases, and 10 bases separated the two germline ends. Germline assignment: CDR1 SGHTA and CDR2 FQGTGA. This CDR3 has 15 residues.

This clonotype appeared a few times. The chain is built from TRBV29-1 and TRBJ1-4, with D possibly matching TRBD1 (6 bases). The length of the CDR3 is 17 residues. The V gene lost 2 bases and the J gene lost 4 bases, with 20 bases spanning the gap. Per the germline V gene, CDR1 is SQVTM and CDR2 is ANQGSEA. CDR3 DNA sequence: TGCAGCGTTGAAAGGGTGGCAGGGAGCAGGGGTAATGAAAAACTGTTTTTT. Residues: CSVERVAGSRGNEKLFF.

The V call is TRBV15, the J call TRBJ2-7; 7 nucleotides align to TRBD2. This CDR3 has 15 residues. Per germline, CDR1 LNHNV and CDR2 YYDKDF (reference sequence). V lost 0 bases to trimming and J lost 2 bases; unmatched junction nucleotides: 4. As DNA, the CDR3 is TGTGCCACCAGCAGAGATAAGCGGGGTCCCTACGAGCAGTACTTC. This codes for CATSRDKRGPYEQYF.

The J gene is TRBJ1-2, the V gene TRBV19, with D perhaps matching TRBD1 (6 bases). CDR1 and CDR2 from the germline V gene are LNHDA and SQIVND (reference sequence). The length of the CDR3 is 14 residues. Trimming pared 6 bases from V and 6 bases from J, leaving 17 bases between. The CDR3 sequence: CASRNPGVEDGYTF. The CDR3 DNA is TGTGCCAGTAGGAACCCAGGGGTTGAAGATGGCTACACCTTC.

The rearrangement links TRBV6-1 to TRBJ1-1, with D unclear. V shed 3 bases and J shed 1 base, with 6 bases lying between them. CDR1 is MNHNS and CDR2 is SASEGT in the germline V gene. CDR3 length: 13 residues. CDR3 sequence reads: CASSEVGNTEAFF. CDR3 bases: TGTGCCAGCAGTGAGGTGGGGAACACTGAAGCTTTCTTT.

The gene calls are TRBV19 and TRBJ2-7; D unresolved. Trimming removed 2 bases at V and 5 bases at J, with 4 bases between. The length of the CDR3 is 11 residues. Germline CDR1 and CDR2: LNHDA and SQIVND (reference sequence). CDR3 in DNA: TGTGCCAGTAGTATAAGCGACGAGCAGTACTTC. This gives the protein CASSISDEQYF.

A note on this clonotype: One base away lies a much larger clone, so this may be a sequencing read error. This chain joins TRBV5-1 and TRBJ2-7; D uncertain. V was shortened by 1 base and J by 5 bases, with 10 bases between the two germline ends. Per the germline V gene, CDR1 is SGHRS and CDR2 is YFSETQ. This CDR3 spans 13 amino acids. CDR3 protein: CASSLNYPHEQYF. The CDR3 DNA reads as TGCGCCAGCAGCTTGAATTACCCCCACGAGCAGTACTTC.

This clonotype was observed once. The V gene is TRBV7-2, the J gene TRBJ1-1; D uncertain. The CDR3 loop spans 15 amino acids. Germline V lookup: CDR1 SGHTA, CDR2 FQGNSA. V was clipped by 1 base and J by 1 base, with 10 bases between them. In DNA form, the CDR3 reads TGTGCCAGCAGCTTAGTTCCTGGGGAGAACACTGAAGCTTTCTTT. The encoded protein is CASSLVPGENTEAFF.